This T cell receptor beta chain was profiled in a study of identical twins (dated by TCRdb to 2016 to 2018). With regard to the full study: To test whether fetal clonotypes persist, the study used deep sequencing on TCR alpha and beta repertoires from monozygotic twins, unrelated adults of various ages, and cord blood. Replicate twin experiments were performed at different times using different library preparation protocols to rule out contamination. General study outcomes and caveats: Zero-insertion analyses could be partly confounded by invariant T cells such as MAIT and iNKT, although diverse VJ usage argued against such confounding for most clonotypes. Recombination models systematically underestimated out-of-frame TCR alpha sharing in monozygotic twins but agreed with sharing between unrelated individuals. In beta out-of-frame sequences, excess twin sharing was weaker, because having fewer shared sequences lowered the signal-to-noise ratio. Because the same donors could not be followed over many years, the conclusions relied on cross-sectional statistical analysis. Fewer insertions were carried by abundant cord blood beta clonotypes, a similar but weaker trend appeared in young adult naive repertoires, and no such trend appeared in memory repertoires. Out-of-frame TCR alpha sequences shared between twins showed an excess of low generation-probability sequences compared with coincidental sharing between unrelated individuals.

Worth noting for this clonotype: Its antigen is unknown. Qualities for individual bases were not recorded, and no much larger clone is one base off.

The library was produced with 5' RACE. For sequencing, an Illumina HiSeq 2000 was employed. A universal primer binding site was introduced by template switching, and a unique molecular identifier was present in the final cDNA, enabling accurate counting of TCR cDNA molecules. Specific primers in the conserved constant-segment region were used to synthesize first-strand cDNA for the TCR alpha and beta chains. To control for contamination, each cDNA library was double barcoded with a SMART-Mk sample barcode plus Illumina barcodes. TruSeq adapter sequences, together with Illumina sample barcodes, were added in two successive PCR steps. The TCR alpha and beta cDNA libraries were sequenced on the Illumina HiSeq platform using custom primers. The original pipeline was this. MiGEC processed the raw reads to extract unique molecular identifiers, while MiXCR was used to determine the CDR3 positions. For each individual, recombination models were inferred using an EM algorithm with the repgenHMM and IGoR tools. The analysis of shared clonotypes was done with the tcR package in R, with sharing normalized by the product of cloneset sizes. To study raw recombination without the effects of thymic and clonal selection, out-of-frame nonproductive sequences were analyzed. The public reads were run again by TCRdb, first through fastp at Q25 and then through MiXCR, and only productive beta chains were kept. Records with the same CDR3 protein are collapsed into one entry carrying the most frequent genes and DNA. What appears here as the V and J calls and clone size reflects TCRdb's work, not the paper's. The sample data list approximately 470,000 distinct CDR3 sequences, and 13% to 15% of these were observed just once. The biggest ten clones account for around 0.48% of the sample.

Every donor in the study was a healthy Caucasian. The twin cohort consisted of three pairs of female monozygotic twins, all aged roughly 18 to 30 years. Positive isolation kits from Invitrogen were used to isolate the CD4+ and CD8+ T cell populations. The data were also submitted as part of a second study, on yellow fever vaccine responses in identical twins. Per that second paper: The T cell response to vaccination in identical twins was reported by the authors to appear partly convergent and partly personalized. In identical twins, the study followed T cell clones that responded to the vaccine with precision.

Sequenced sample: CD4+ T cells sorted from blood. The TCR comes from a woman younger than 30 in good health.

The DNA reads TGTGCCAGCAGCCGTATAGCGGGAGGGCCAGATACGCAGTATTTT. Translated, it gives CASSRIAGGPDTQYF. The sequence joins TRBV14 to TRBJ2-3, and 11 bases in between align with TRBD2. From the germline V gene, CDR1 is SGHDN and CDR2 is FVKESK. Trimming leaves V shorter by 4 bases and J shorter by 4 bases, with the junction holding 4 bases beyond the gene matches. The CDR3 runs 15 amino acids, cysteine and phenylalanine included. Solely the CDR3 DNA is kept, with 45 bases framed from the first base.